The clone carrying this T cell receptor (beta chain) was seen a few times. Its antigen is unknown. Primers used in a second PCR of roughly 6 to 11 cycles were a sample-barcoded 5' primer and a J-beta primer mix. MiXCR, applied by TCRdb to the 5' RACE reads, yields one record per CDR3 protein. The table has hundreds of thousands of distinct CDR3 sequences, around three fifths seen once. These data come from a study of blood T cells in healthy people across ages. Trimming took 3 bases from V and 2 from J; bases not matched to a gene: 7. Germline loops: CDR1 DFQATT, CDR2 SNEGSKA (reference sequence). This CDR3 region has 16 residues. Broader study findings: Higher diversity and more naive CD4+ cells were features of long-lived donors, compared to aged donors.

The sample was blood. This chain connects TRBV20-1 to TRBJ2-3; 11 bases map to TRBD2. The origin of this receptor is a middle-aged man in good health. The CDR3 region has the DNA TGCAGTGCTAGCCCCCTAGCGGGGGGAAACACAGATACGCAGTATTTT. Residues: CSASPLAGGNTDTQYF.